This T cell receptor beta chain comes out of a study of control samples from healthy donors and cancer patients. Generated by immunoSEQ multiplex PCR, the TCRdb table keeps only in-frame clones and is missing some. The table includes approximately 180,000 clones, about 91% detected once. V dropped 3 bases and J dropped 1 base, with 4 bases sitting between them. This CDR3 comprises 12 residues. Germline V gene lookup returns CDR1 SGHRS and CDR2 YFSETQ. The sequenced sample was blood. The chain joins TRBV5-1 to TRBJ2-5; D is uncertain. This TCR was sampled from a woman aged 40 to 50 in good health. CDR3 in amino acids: CASSSGQETQYF. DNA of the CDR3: TGCGCCAGCAGCTCCGGCCAAGAGACCCAGTACTTC. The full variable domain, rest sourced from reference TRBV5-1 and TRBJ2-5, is KAGVTQTPRYLIKTRGQQVTLSCSPISGHRSVSWYQQTPGQGLQFLFEYFSETQRNKGNFPGRFSGRQFSNSRSEMNVSTLELGDSALYLCASSSGQETQYFGPGTRLLVL.